The 19 T cell receptor beta chains below all came from one sample that was sequenced in a study of blood T cells in healthy people across ages. A second PCR of roughly 6 to 12 cycles used a sample-barcoded 5' primer and a J-beta primer mix. TCRdb re-analysed the 5' RACE reads in MiXCR, keeping a single row per CDR3 protein. This table holds fewer than 900,000 distinct CDR3 sequences, 49% found once. The sequenced material came from blood. These TCRs come from a woman aged 60 to 75 in good health.

This clonotype was seen a single time. This chain links TRBV10-3 with TRBJ1-1, with D tentatively TRBD1 (6 bases). This CDR3 region has 15 residues. Trimming pared 4 bases from V and 2 bases from J, leaving 14 bases between. The germline V gene has CDR1 ENHRY and CDR2 SYGVKD. The CDR3: CAISGQGMRNTEAFF. DNA of the CDR3: TGTGCCATCAGTGGGCAGGGGATGCGAAACACTGAAGCTTTCTTT.

This chain links TRBV10-3 with TRBJ2-7; no clear D. Germline V gene lookup returns CDR1 ENHRY and CDR2 SYGVKD. The CDR3 contains 13 residues. V lost 6 bases and J lost 5, with 14 bases in between. CDR3 sequence reads: CAISPQESHEQYF. In nucleotides, the CDR3 is TGTGCCATCAGCCCCCAGGAGTCCCACGAGCAGTACTTC.

A few counts support this clonotype. CDR3 in DNA: TGTGCCAGCAGCCGCAGCGGGAGGGTGTTGCTGTCGGAGACCCAGTACTTC. It translates to CASSRSGRVLLSETQYF. The genes are TRBV7-2 and TRBJ2-5; 10 nucleotides agree with TRBD2. V was clipped by 5 bases and J by 5 bases; unmatched bases: 14. Germline V gene lookup returns CDR1 SGHTA and CDR2 FQGNSA. The CDR3 length is 17 residues.

This clonotype has only a few counts. This chain connects TRBV29-1 to TRBJ2-6; D is unclear. Trimming cost V 4 bases and J 0 bases, with 7 bases left between them. This CDR3 region has 14 residues. Germline CDR1 reads SQVTM; CDR2 reads ANQGSEA. The CDR3 region is CSVGWNSGANVLTF. CDR3 nucleotide sequence: TGCAGCGTTGGATGGAACTCTGGGGCCAACGTCCTGACTTTC.

In this sample, this clonotype turned up a few times. CDR3 nucleotides: TGTGCCAGCAGCCCGCAACAGGAGGATACGCAGTATTTT. It is translated as CASSPQQEDTQYF. The V gene is TRBV7-2, the J gene TRBJ2-3, with D possibly TRBD1 on 5 matching bases. Germline CDR1 SGHTA, CDR2 FQGNSA. Deletions cut 5 bases from V and 6 bases from J, with 12 bases between. The CDR3 spans 13 residues.

This clonotype appeared a few times. The rearrangement uses TRBV28 and TRBJ2-5; D is ambiguous. The CDR3 is 14 residues long. V lost 2 bases, J lost 5 bases, and 12 bases lay in between. Germline CDR1 is MDHEN and CDR2 is SYDVKM. The CDR3 loop reads CASSLIATLETQYF. In nucleotides, the CDR3 is TGTGCCAGCAGTTTAATCGCGACTTTGGAGACCCAGTACTTC.

The J gene is TRBJ2-3, the V gene TRBV29-1; 8 nucleotides match TRBD1. Germline CDR1 SQVTM, CDR2 ANQGSEA. The junction had 6 bases not matched to a gene; V was cut back by 4 bases and J by 6 bases. This CDR3 is built from 13 residues. The CDR3 DNA sequence: TGCAGCGTTGCGGACAGGGTGTTTGATACGCAGTATTTT. This encodes CSVADRVFDTQYF.

This clonotype has more than one count but fewer than ten. The rearrangement uses TRBV7-9 and TRBJ2-7, with 9 bases that match TRBD2. The germline V gene has CDR1 SEHNR and CDR2 FQNEAQ (reference sequence). The CDR3 is made up of 16 amino acids. The junction had 8 bases not matched to a gene; V was cut back by 0 bases and J by 5 bases. CDR3 bases: TGTGCCAGCAGCTTAGCCCTAGCGGGAATCGGTGACGAGCAGTACTTC. This gives the protein CASSLALAGIGDEQYF.

As regards this clonotype: The junction differs from germline at one of its ends, possibly a read error. The chain joins TRBV27 to TRBJ1-2, with D possibly being TRBD1 (6 bases). The CDR3 spans 14 residues. Germline V gives CDR1 MNHEY, CDR2 SMNVEV (reference sequence). CDR3 sequence: CASGFHSDRSGYTF. The DNA for the CDR3 is TGTGCCAGCGGTTTTCATTCGGACAGATCTGGCTACACCTTC.

The V gene is TRBV10-3, the J gene TRBJ2-1; no definite D call. The length of the CDR3 is 12 residues. Trimming shortened V by 0 bases and J by 8 bases, and 5 bases separated the two germline ends. Germline V gene lookup returns CDR1 ENHRY and CDR2 SYGVKD. The CDR3 DNA follows: TGTGCCATCAGTGAGTCCTGGTATGAGCAGTTCTTC. As protein: CAISESWYEQFF.

This chain links TRBV6-2 or TRBV6-3 with TRBJ2-7; D call uncertain. CDR3 length equals 14 residues. Trimming pared 2 bases from V and 7 bases from J, leaving 15 bases between. CDR1 is MNHEY and CDR2 is SVGEGT in the germline V gene. DNA for the CDR3: TGTGCCAGCAGTTACGGCAGTGGTTACAATGAGCAGTACTTC. Protein sequence: CASSYGSGYNEQYF.

The chain recombines TRBV4-2 with TRBJ2-1; the D gene is possibly TRBD2 (5 bases). Germline CDR1 LGHNA, CDR2 YNFKEQ. CDR3 length: 17 amino acids. V lost 0 bases and J 2 bases, leaving 14 bases between the germline ends. The CDR3 DNA reads TGTGCCAGCAGCCAAGAAAACCAAGCGGCAACCTACAATGAGCAGTTCTTC. It translates to CASSQENQAATYNEQFF.

This clonotype turned up a few times. The V call is TRBV7-2, the J call TRBJ1-5; D gene unclear. V lost 5 bases to trimming and J lost 4 bases, with 9 bases between them. The germline V gene has CDR1 SGHTA and CDR2 FQGNSA. CDR3 length: 13 residues. CDR3 in amino acids: CASSPVWNQPQHF. For the CDR3, the DNA is TGTGCCAGCAGCCCCGTCTGGAATCAGCCCCAGCATTTT.

The table lists this clonotype with a few counts. V usage is TRBV27 and J usage is TRBJ1-2, with D hard to call. V lost 2 bases, J lost 1 base, and 11 bases lay in between. The length of the CDR3 is 15 residues. The germline V gene has CDR1 MNHEY and CDR2 SMNVEV (reference sequence). The CDR3 bases are TGTGCCAGCAGTTTAAGGATAGGAGATAACTATGGCTACACCTTC. It yields the protein CASSLRIGDNYGYTF.

This clonotype was found a few times. In DNA form, the CDR3 reads TGTGCCAGCAGCCCCACTAGGCCCCCCTCCTACGAGCAGTACTTC. The encoded protein is CASSPTRPPSYEQYF. V is TRBV27 and J is TRBJ2-7, with D maybe TRBD2 (5 bases). This CDR3 has 15 amino acids. The germline gives CDR1 MNHEY, CDR2 SMNVEV (reference sequence). Trimming left V 6 bases short and J 0 bases short, with 15 bases between.

This clonotype was seen a few times. The chain employs TRBV7-2 and TRBJ1-2; D may be TRBD1 (5 bases). Germline V gives CDR1 SGHTA, CDR2 FQGNSA. The V end lost 2 bases, the J end lost 12 bases, and 13 bases lay between the germline ends. The CDR3 consists of 12 residues. The chain's CDR3 is CASSLLYGGHTF. The CDR3, as DNA: TGTGCCAGCAGCTTATTGTACGGGGGACACACCTTC.

Only a few counts were recorded for this clonotype. J is TRBJ2-7 and V is TRBV10-3, with a tentative D call TRBD1 (5 bases). The CDR3 has 13 amino acids. The V and J ends lost 4 bases and 1 base respectively, with 8 bases between them. Per the germline V gene, CDR1 is ENHRY and CDR2 is SYGVKD. The CDR3 DNA sequence: TGTGCCATCAGTGTAGGGGCTTCCTACGAGCAGTACTTC. Translation gives CAISVGASYEQYF.

This clonotype was seen more than once but under ten times. The rearrangement uses TRBV2 and TRBJ2-4; D is ambiguous. Deletions cut 6 bases from V and 0 bases from J, with 12 bases between. CDR1 SNHLY and CDR2 FYNNEI come from the germline V gene. The CDR3 spans 15 residues. The CDR3 nucleotides are TGTGCCAGCAGGGGGTGGACCCTAGCCAAAAACATTCAGTACTTC. Translated: CASRGWTLAKNIQYF.

The gene calls are TRBV12-3 or TRBV12-4 and TRBJ2-7, with D unclear. CDR3 length: 13 residues. V gave up 5 bases and J gave up 3 bases, with 11 bases separating them. The CDR3 protein is CASSRPVDYEQYF. CDR3 coding DNA: TGTGCCAGCAGTCGCCCGGTTGACTACGAGCAGTACTTC.